Each of the 30 T cell receptor beta chains below was sequenced from the same sample in a study of shared clonotypes between healthy human individuals. Only in-frame clones appear in the TCRdb table, and some are missing; sequencing was by immunoSEQ multiplex PCR. Of around 300,000 clones listed, around nine tenths are singletons. Sequencing was done on a sample of memory CD8+ T cells sorted from blood. As to subset: CD45RO+ cells pooled with CCR7-negative TemRA cells. Receptor source: a young man in good health.

The chain recombines TRBV28 with TRBJ2-7, with TRBD2 identical over 11 bases. Germline V CDR1 and CDR2: MDHEN, SYDVKM. The CDR3 runs 15 residues. Trimming removed 4 bases from V and 3 bases from J; junction bases left unmatched: 5. The CDR3 region is CASSSHGTSGYEQYF. CDR3 in DNA: TGTGCCAGCAGTTCACACGGGACTAGCGGCTACGAGCAGTACTTC. The full variable domain, with the rest looked up from reference TRBV28 and TRBJ2-7, is DVKVTQSSRYLVKRTGEKVFLECVQDMDHENMFWYRQDPGLGLRLIYFSYDVKMKEKGDIPEGYSVSREKKERFSLILESASTNQTSMYLCASSSHGTSGYEQYFGPGTRLTVT.

This clone has a count of ten or more. The chain uses TRBV2 and TRBJ2-7; no firm D call. The V end was cut by 7 bases, the J end by 3 bases, with 10 bases between. Germline CDR1 SNHLY, CDR2 FYNNEI. The CDR3 is 12 amino acids. The CDR3, as DNA: TGTGCCAGCATCGGCCCCAACTACGAGCAGTACTTC. Its protein is CASIGPNYEQYF.

Of note for this clone: Other DNA sequences in the same sample also yield this CDR3. The genes are TRBV29-1 and TRBJ1-2; D uncertain. V lost 3 bases, J lost 6 bases, and 5 bases lay in between. CDR1 is SQVTM and CDR2 is ANQGSEA in the germline V gene. CDR3 size: 10 residues. This CDR3 reads CSVEDNGYTF. For the CDR3, the DNA is TGCAGCGTTGAGGATAATGGCTACACCTTC.

This chain uses TRBV4-1 with TRBJ2-7; 12 bases agree with TRBD1. From germline, CDR1 is MGHRA and CDR2 YSYEKL. The CDR3 is 16 residues long. After removal of 4 bases from V and 6 bases from J, the junction contained 10 bases not matched to a gene. CDR3 bases: TGCGCCAGCAGCCCGTGGTCGGGACAGGGGGCGAGCGAGCAGTACTTC. Its translation: CASSPWSGQGASEQYF.

The chain couples TRBV7-9 to TRBJ1-2; D ambiguous. The CDR3 covers 15 residues. V lost 5 bases to trimming and J lost 6 bases, with 19 bases between them. Germline CDR1 and CDR2: SEHNR and FQNEAQ (reference sequence). This chain's CDR3 is CASSPPFGRRDGYTF. CDR3 sequence (DNA): TGTGCCAGCAGCCCCCCATTTGGGCGAAGGGATGGCTACACCTTC.

Concerning this clone itself: This specimen includes other DNA sequences encoding the same CDR3. The chain employs TRBV5-1 and TRBJ2-7; D may be TRBD1 (5 bases). CDR3 size: 15 residues. Germline V gene sequence: CDR1 SGHRS, CDR2 YFSETQ. Trimming took off 1 base at V and 0 bases at J, with 11 bases between the two ends. CDR3 region: CASSLTGLSSYEQYF. In nucleotides, the CDR3 is TGCGCCAGCAGCTTGACAGGCCTAAGCTCCTACGAGCAGTACTTC.

The chain couples TRBV30 to TRBJ1-2; D is perhaps TRBD1 (6 bases). CDR1 and CDR2 (germline): GTSNPN, SVGIG (reference sequence). The CDR3 length is 11 residues. The V end lost 0 bases, the J end lost 13 bases, and 12 bases lay between the germline ends. CDR3 DNA sequence: TGTGCCTGGAGTGTAGGGGGGTTCGGCACCTTC. Translation gives CAWSVGGFGTF. The full variable domain, in which reference TRBV30 and TRBJ1-2 provide the parts outside the CDR3, is SQTIHQWPATLVQPVGSPLSLECTVEGTSNPNLYWYRQAAGRGLQLLFYSVGIGQISSEVPQNLSASRPQDRQFILSSKKLLLSDSGFYLCAWSVGGFGTFGSGTRLTVV.

Points on this clone: A junction boundary mismatches the germline segment, possibly from a read error. The genes are TRBV7-9 and TRBJ2-7; D is unresolved. This CDR3 has 12 amino acids. Germline lookup yields CDR1 SEHNR and CDR2 FQNEAQ (reference sequence). The CDR3 here is CASSGFSSEQYF. The CDR3 DNA reads as TGTGCCAGCAGCGGTTTTTCCTCCGAGCAGTACTTC.

The table lists this clone with a count of one. The CDR3 region is CASSQLDIPGNTIYF. CDR3 sequence (DNA): TGCGCCAGCAGCCAGCTCGATATACCTGGAAACACCATATATTTT. The genes are TRBV4-1 and TRBJ1-3; D unresolved. The CDR3 loop spans 15 amino acids. Germline V gene lookup returns CDR1 MGHRA and CDR2 YSYEKL. Trimming cost V 3 bases and J 2 bases, with 11 bases left between them.

In its sample, this clone was seen a few times. This rearrangement joins TRBV27 to TRBJ1-1, with D unclear. CDR3 length equals 16 residues. Trimming shortened V by 1 base and J by 3 bases, and 15 bases separated the two germline ends. Looked up from germline, CDR1 is MNHEY and CDR2 is SMNVEV (reference sequence). CDR3 sequence reads: CASSLLPLAGDTEAFF. DNA of the CDR3: TGTGCCAGCAGTTTATTGCCATTGGCTGGGGACACTGAAGCTTTCTTT.

This clone was detected a few times. The genes are TRBV19 and TRBJ2-6; 11 bases fit TRBD1. The V gene end was trimmed by 7 bases and the J gene end by 3 bases; junction bases not matched to a gene: 2. Germline values: CDR1 LNHDA, CDR2 SQIVND (reference sequence). The CDR3 spans 15 residues. The CDR3 DNA reads TGTGCCAGTATGGACAGGGGGCATGGGGCCAACGTCCTGACTTTC. Translating gives CASMDRGHGANVLTF.

This clone was observed once. The chain joins TRBV6-5 to TRBJ1-2, with 11 bases identical to TRBD1. Per the germline V gene, CDR1 is MNHEY and CDR2 is SVGAGI. CDR3 size: 15 residues. Unmatched junction bases numbered 7, after V lost 2 bases and J lost 8 bases. CDR3 loop: CASSYGRTGGFGYTF. The CDR3 DNA follows: TGTGCCAGCAGTTACGGGAGGACAGGGGGCTTCGGCTACACCTTC.

The chain's CDR3 is CASTITRDRVSANEKLFF. The CDR3 coding sequence is TGTGCCAGCACCATCACCCGGGACAGGGTCTCAGCTAATGAAAAACTGTTTTTT. The chain couples TRBV27 to TRBJ1-4; 9 bases line up with TRBD1. CDR3 length: 18 residues. Germline loops: CDR1 MNHEY, CDR2 SMNVEV (reference sequence). V dropped 7 bases and J dropped 3; count of bases not matched to a gene: 15.

The J gene is TRBJ2-7, the V gene TRBV7-2; TRBD1 matches 8 bases. This CDR3 comprises 16 residues. V dropped 1 base and J dropped 2; count of bases not matched to a gene: 7. CDR1 is SGHTA and CDR2 is FQGNSA in the germline V gene. For the CDR3, the DNA is TGTGCCAGCAGCTTAGGATGGACAGGGTCCACCTACGAGCAGTACTTC. It encodes CASSLGWTGSTYEQYF.

Turning to this clone: Within the sample, other DNA sequences also encode this same CDR3. The chain has TRBV7-9 and TRBJ1-1, with a tentative D call TRBD1 (5 bases). Germline V gives CDR1 SEHNR, CDR2 FQNEAQ (reference sequence). V gave up 3 bases and J gave up 8 bases, with 10 bases separating them. The CDR3 covers 12 residues. In DNA form, the CDR3 reads TGTGCCAGCAGCTTCGGGGCGACAGAAGCTTTCTTT. It translates to CASSFGATEAFF.

CDR3 sequence (DNA): TGCGCCAGCAGCCAAGTCCCCTTAGGGGAGGGCAATGAGCAGTTCTTC. This sequence encodes CASSQVPLGEGNEQFF. V is TRBV4-3 and J is TRBJ2-1; the match to TRBD2 covers 7 bases. Germline trimming cut 1 base from V and 6 bases from J; bases unmatched to any gene: 9. The CDR3 has 16 amino acids. Germline loops: CDR1 LGHNA, CDR2 YSLEER.

This clone appeared a few times. The V and J genes are TRBV11-2 and TRBJ2-2; the D gene is possibly TRBD2 (5 bases). The CDR3 length is 13 residues. Germline assignment: CDR1 SGHAT and CDR2 FQNNGV. Trimming took off 0 bases at V and 9 bases at J, with 8 bases between the two ends. CDR3: CASSLDSGRELFF. The DNA of the CDR3 is TGTGCCAGCAGCTTAGACAGCGGAAGGGAGCTGTTTTTT.

V usage is TRBV6-5 and J usage is TRBJ2-1, with D possibly being TRBD1 (6 bases). The germline V gene has CDR1 MNHEY and CDR2 SVGAGI. This CDR3 is 14 amino acids long. V lost 2 bases and J 7 bases, leaving 12 bases between the germline ends. Here the CDR3 DNA reads TGTGCCAGCAGTTACAACGGCAGGGGAAATGAGCAGTTCTTC. Translation: CASSYNGRGNEQFF.

This chain connects TRBV7-2 to TRBJ1-1, with a possible D match to TRBD1 (6 bases). Germline CDR1 SGHTA, CDR2 FQGNSA. V lost 0 bases and J 0 bases, leaving 17 bases between the germline ends. CDR3 length equals 18 residues. CDR3 nucleotide sequence: TGTGCCAGCAGCTTAGCGCCCAAGGATGGGGGGCTGAACACTGAAGCTTTCTTT. Translation: CASSLAPKDGGLNTEAFF.

The table lists this clone with a few counts. The chain links TRBV2 to TRBJ2-5; no firm D call. Germline V gene sequence: CDR1 SNHLY, CDR2 FYNNEI. CDR3 length: 13 amino acids. The germline V and J ends were trimmed by 4 bases and 2 bases, with 8 bases remaining between them. Written as DNA, the CDR3 is TGTGCCAGCAGTGCAATACAGCAAGAGACCCAGTACTTC. Amino acid sequence: CASSAIQQETQYF.

The gene calls are TRBV5-3 and TRBJ1-6, with 8 bases matching TRBD1. TRBV5-3 is an ORF; its function is uncertain. The CDR3 length is 16 residues. V was pared by 0 bases and J by 10 bases, with 9 bases of the junction left unmatched. CDR3: CARSLGTGTGGSPLHF. The DNA of the CDR3 is TGTGCCAGAAGCTTGGGCACAGGGACAGGAGGATCACCCCTCCACTTT.

The chain carries TRBV5-1 and TRBJ2-5, with 12 bases fitting TRBD2. In germline, CDR1 is SGHRS, CDR2 YFSETQ. The CDR3 contains 18 residues. V lost 1 base and J lost 5; bases outside the gene matches: 12. CDR3 coding DNA: TGCGCCAGCAGCTTGACTTTCCTAGCGGGAGGGCCTTCGGAGACCCAGTACTTC. It specifies CASSLTFLAGGPSETQYF.

The V and J genes are TRBV19 and TRBJ2-4; D not certain. Germline V gives CDR1 LNHDA, CDR2 SQIVND (reference sequence). Trimming cost V 3 bases and J 8 bases, with 14 bases left between them. The CDR3 runs 14 residues. Here the CDR3 DNA reads TGTGCCAGTAGTATTTTTGGGATTGTAGACATTCAGTACTTC. Protein: CASSIFGIVDIQYF.

V usage is TRBV28 and J usage is TRBJ2-3, with 7 bases aligning to TRBD1. J gave up 0 bases and V 5 bases, and 5 bases lay outside the gene matches. The CDR3 runs 15 residues. CDR1 and CDR2 (germline): MDHEN, SYDVKM. The CDR3 DNA reads TGTGCCAGCAGTCCCGGGACAGTAAGCACAGATACGCAGTATTTT. Translated: CASSPGTVSTDTQYF.

In its sample, this clone was seen once. The CDR3 is CASSQEWLAGGETQYF. CDR3 DNA: TGTGCCAGCAGCCAAGAATGGCTAGCGGGAGGAGAGACCCAGTACTTC. The chain links TRBV14 to TRBJ2-5; TRBD2 aligns across 11 bases. The V and J ends lost 0 bases and 4 bases, in that order; junction bases with no gene match: 4. The CDR3 loop spans 16 amino acids. The germline V gene encodes CDR1 SGHDN and CDR2 FVKESK. The full variable domain, completed using reference TRBV14 and TRBJ2-5, is EAGVTQFPSHSVIEKGQTVTLRCDPISGHDNLYWYRRVMGKEIKFLLHFVKESKQDESGMPNNRFLAERTGGTYSTLKVQPAELEDSGVYFCASSQEWLAGGETQYFGPGTRLLVL.

The chain joins TRBV6-1 to TRBJ1-1; D is uncertain. V was trimmed by 5 bases and J by 5 bases, leaving 12 bases between them. Germline CDR1 and CDR2: MNHNS and SASEGT. The CDR3 extends over 13 amino acids. The chain's CDR3 is CASSPNHGTEAFF. The DNA for the CDR3 is TGTGCCAGCAGTCCTAACCACGGAACTGAAGCTTTCTTT.

The chain carries TRBV28 and TRBJ1-2; weak D call: TRBD1 (6 bases). There are 13 residues in the CDR3. V lost 7 bases and J lost 8, with 17 bases in between. The V gene's germline CDR1 is MDHEN and CDR2 SYDVKM. CDR3 in amino acids: CASTDPGGRGYTF. DNA of the CDR3: TGTGCCAGCACCGACCCGGGGGGGCGGGGCTACACCTTC.

The chain is built from TRBV5-1 and TRBJ2-7; maybe TRBD1 (5 bases). Trimming took off 4 bases at V and 2 bases at J, with 13 bases between the two ends. This CDR3 contains 14 residues. Germline V gene lookup returns CDR1 SGHRS and CDR2 YFSETQ. DNA of the CDR3: TGCGCCAGCAGCAAAAAACGACAGACCTACGAGCAGTACTTC. Residues: CASSKKRQTYEQYF.

This rearrangement joins TRBV4-1 to TRBJ2-7, with D unclear. Germline CDR1 is MGHRA and CDR2 is YSYEKL. The CDR3 extends over 14 amino acids. V lost 3 bases and J lost 3, with 12 bases in between. The CDR3 sequence is CASSHPWAVYEQYF. The CDR3 DNA is TGCGCCAGCAGCCACCCGTGGGCTGTCTACGAGCAGTACTTC.

The rearrangement links TRBV5-4 to TRBJ2-2; D remains unclear. The CDR3 consists of 14 residues. V shed 4 bases and J shed 2 bases, with 9 bases lying between them. In germline, CDR1 is SGHNT, CDR2 YYREEE (reference sequence). The CDR3 DNA is TGTGCCAGCAGCCCGGACGGTAACACCGGGGAGCTGTTTTTT. Translated, it gives CASSPDGNTGELFF.